This T cell receptor beta chain was obtained from a study of T cells in localized non-small cell lung cancer. The study, taken as a whole, reports: The highest T cell clonality was in uninvolved adjacent lung, above tumor. It remains possible that heterogeneity exists, since only one tumor region was sequenced.

Worth noting for this clone: The antigen is unknown.

This table comes from immunoSEQ multiplex PCR, and its TCRdb copy is limited to in-frame clones, with some not included. Counted here are 4,600 or so clones, approximately 31% occurring once; the ten biggest clones make up under 5.5%. Germline V gives CDR1 SGHDN, CDR2 FVKESK. CDR3 size: 19 residues. Trimming removed 2 bases from V and 6 bases from J; junction bases left unmatched: 19. This TCR was sampled from a man aged 40 to 75 with stage III squamous cell lung carcinoma. The chain couples TRBV14 to TRBJ1-1; 9 nucleotides agree with TRBD1. The sample in question was lung tumor tissue, obtained before any cancer treatment. This chain's CDR3 is CASSQRPFGTGIGLPEAFF. In nucleotides, the CDR3 is TGTGCCAGCAGCCAAAGGCCGTTTGGGACAGGGATTGGGCTACCTGAAGCTTTCTTT. Full variable domain (outside the CDR3, taken from reference TRBV14 and TRBJ1-1): EAGVTQFPSHSVIEKGQTVTLRCDPISGHDNLYWYRRVMGKEIKFLLHFVKESKQDESGMPNNRFLAERTGGTYSTLKVQPAELEDSGVYFCASSQRPFGTGIGLPEAFFGQGTRLTVV.